This T cell receptor beta chain was sequenced during a study of Graves' ophthalmopathy and Graves' hyperthyroidism. For repertoire sequencing, the TCR beta CDR3 regions were amplified from RNA transcripts. HTBI primers were used in a first-round RT-PCR, which preceded a second-round multiplex PCR. TCRdb processed the multiplex PCR reads anew with MiXCR; each CDR3 protein has one entry. This table holds about 210,000 distinct CDR3 sequences, about 32% found once. Excluded were patients with other autoimmune diseases, uncontrolled infections, pregnancy or lactation. Study findings and constraints: The model forecast ophthalmopathy progression, reaching around 66% sensitivity and around 75% specificity.

The CDR3 loop spans 13 amino acids. The V end was cut by 2 bases, the J end by 3 bases, with 7 bases between. There are many counts of this clonotype. Its antigen is as yet unknown. This chain joins TRBV12-3 or TRBV12-4 and TRBJ2-5; maybe TRBD1 (5 bases). Specimen: peripheral blood. The sequence was collected from a man aged 45-65 years with Graves' ophthalmopathy. This CDR3 is CASSLQGEETQYF. The CDR3 nucleotides are TGTGCCAGCAGTTTACAAGGGGAAGAGACCCAGTACTTC.